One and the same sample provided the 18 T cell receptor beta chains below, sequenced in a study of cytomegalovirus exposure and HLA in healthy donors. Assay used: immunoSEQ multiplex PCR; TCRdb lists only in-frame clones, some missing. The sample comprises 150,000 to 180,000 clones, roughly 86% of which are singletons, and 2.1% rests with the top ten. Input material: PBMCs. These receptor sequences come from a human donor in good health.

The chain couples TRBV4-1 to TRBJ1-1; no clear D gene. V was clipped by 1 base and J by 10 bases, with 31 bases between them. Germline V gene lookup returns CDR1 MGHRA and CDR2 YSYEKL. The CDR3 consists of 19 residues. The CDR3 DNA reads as TGCGCCAGCAGCCAAGCTTTCTTTTCAGGACTCCCCTCCCCAAAGCCAGCTTTCTTT. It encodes CASSQAFFSGLPSPKPAFF.

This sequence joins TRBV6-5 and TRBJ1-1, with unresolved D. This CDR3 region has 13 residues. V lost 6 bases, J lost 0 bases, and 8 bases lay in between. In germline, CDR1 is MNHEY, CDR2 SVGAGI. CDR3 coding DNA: TGTGCCAGCAGCCGTAAATTGAACACTGAAGCTTTCTTT. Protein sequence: CASSRKLNTEAFF.

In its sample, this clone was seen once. CDR3 sequence reads: CASSYSGSEQFF. CDR3 nucleotides: TGTGCCAGCAGTTATTCGGGGAGTGAGCAGTTCTTC. The chain uses TRBV6-6 and TRBJ2-1; tentative D call: TRBD2 (5 bases). Trimming pared 3 bases from V and 9 bases from J, leaving 9 bases between. The CDR3 totals 12 residues. Germline CDR1 reads MNHNY; CDR2 reads SVGAGI (reference sequence).

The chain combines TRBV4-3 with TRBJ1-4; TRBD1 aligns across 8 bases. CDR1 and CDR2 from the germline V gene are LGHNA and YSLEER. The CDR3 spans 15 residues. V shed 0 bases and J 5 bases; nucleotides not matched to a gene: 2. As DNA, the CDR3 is TGCGCCAGCAGCCAAGACGGACAGGGAAATGAAAAACTGTTTTTT. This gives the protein CASSQDGQGNEKLFF.

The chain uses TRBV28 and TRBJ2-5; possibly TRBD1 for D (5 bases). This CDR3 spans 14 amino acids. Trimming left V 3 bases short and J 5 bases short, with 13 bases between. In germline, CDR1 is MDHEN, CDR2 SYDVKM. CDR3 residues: CASSFPQGWETQYF. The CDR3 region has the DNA TGTGCCAGCAGTTTCCCGCAGGGATGGGAGACCCAGTACTTC.

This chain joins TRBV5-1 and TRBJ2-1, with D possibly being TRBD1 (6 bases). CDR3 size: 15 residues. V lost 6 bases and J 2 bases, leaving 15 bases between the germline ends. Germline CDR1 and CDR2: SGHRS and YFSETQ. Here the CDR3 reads CASTLQGDPYNEQFF. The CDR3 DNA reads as TGCGCCAGCACCTTACAGGGTGACCCCTACAATGAGCAGTTCTTC. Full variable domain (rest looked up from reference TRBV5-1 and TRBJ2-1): KAGVTQTPRYLIKTRGQQVTLSCSPISGHRSVSWYQQTPGQGLQFLFEYFSETQRNKGNFPGRFSGRQFSNSRSEMNVSTLELGDSALYLCASTLQGDPYNEQFFGPGTRLTVL.

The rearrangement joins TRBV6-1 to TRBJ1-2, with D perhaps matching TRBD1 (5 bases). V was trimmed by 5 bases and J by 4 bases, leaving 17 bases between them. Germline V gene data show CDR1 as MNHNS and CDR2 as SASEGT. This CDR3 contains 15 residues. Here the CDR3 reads CASSTSGPVLYGYTF. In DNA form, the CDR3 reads TGTGCCAGCAGTACTTCAGGGCCCGTCCTCTATGGCTACACCTTC.

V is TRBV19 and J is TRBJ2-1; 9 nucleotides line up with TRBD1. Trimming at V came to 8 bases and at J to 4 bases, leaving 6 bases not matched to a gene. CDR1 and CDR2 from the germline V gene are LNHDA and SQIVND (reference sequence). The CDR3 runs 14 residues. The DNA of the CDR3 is TGTGCCAGTTCTCTCGGACAGGGGTACAATGAGCAGTTCTTC. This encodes CASSLGQGYNEQFF. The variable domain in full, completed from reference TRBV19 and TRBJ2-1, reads DGGITQSPKYLFRKEGQNVTLSCEQNLNHDAMYWYRQDPGQGLRLIYYSQIVNDFQKGDIAEGYSVSREKKESFPLTVTSAQKNPTAFYLCASSLGQGYNEQFFGPGTRLTVL.

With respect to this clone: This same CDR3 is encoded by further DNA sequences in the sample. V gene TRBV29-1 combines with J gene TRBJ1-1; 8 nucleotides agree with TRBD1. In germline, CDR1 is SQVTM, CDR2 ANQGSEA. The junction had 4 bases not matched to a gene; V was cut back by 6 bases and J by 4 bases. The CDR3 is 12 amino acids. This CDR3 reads CSVVTGGTEAFF. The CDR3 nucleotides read TGCAGCGTAGTTACAGGGGGCACTGAAGCTTTCTTT.

The CDR3 reads CASSLGLAGNRYNEQFF. The CDR3 nucleotides read TGTGCCAGCAGCTTAGGACTAGCGGGAAATAGGTACAATGAGCAGTTCTTC. The J gene is TRBJ2-1, the V gene TRBV13; 10 nucleotides align to TRBD2. Germline assignment: CDR1 PRHDT and CDR2 FYEKMQ (reference sequence). This CDR3 comprises 17 residues. J gave up 4 bases and V 0 bases, and 6 bases lay outside the gene matches.

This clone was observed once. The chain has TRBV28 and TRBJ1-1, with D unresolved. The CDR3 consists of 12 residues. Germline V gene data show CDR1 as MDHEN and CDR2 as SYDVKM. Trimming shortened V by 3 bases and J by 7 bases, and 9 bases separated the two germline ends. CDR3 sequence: CASSFNRFEAFF. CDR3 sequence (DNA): TGTGCCAGCAGTTTTAACAGATTTGAAGCTTTCTTT.

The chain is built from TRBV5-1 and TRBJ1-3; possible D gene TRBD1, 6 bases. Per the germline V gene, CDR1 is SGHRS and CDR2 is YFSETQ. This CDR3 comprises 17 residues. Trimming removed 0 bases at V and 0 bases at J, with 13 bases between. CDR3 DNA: TGCGCCAGCAGCTTGGAGCAGGGGTCATACTCTGGAAACACCATATATTTT. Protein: CASSLEQGSYSGNTIYF.

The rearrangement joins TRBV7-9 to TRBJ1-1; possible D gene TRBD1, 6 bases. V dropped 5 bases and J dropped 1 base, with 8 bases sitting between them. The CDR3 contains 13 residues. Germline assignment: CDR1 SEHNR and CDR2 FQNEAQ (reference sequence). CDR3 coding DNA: TGTGCCAGCAGCAAACAGGGGAACACTGAAGCTTTCTTT. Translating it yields CASSKQGNTEAFF.

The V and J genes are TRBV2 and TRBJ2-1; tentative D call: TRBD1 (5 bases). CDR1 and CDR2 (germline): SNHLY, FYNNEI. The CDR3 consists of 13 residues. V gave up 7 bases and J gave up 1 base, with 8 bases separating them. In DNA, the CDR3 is TGTGCCAGCAAGGGGCGATCCTACAATGAGCAGTTCTTC. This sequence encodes CASKGRSYNEQFF. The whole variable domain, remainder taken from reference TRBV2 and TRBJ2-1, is EPEVTQTPSHQVTQMGQEVILRCVPISNHLYFYWYRQILGQKVEFLVSFYNNEISEKSEIFDDQFSVERPDGSNFTLKIRSTKLEDSAMYFCASKGRSYNEQFFGPGTRLTVL.

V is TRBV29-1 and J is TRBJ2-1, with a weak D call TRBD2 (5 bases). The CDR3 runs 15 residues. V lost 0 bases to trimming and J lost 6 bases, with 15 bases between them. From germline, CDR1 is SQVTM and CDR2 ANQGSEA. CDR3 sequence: CSVEDLLLAVNEQFF. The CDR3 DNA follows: TGCAGCGTTGAAGATCTCCTCCTAGCCGTCAATGAGCAGTTCTTC.

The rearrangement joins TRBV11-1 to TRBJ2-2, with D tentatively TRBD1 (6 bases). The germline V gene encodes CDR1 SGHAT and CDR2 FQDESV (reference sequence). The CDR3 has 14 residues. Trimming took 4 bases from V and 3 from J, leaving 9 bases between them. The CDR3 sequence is CASSSRGYTGELFF. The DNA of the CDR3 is TGTGCCAGCAGCTCCAGGGGTTACACCGGGGAGCTGTTTTTT. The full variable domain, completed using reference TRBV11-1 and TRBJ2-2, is EAEVAQSPRYKITEKSQAVAFWCDPISGHATLYWYRQILGQGPELLVQFQDESVVDDSQLPKDRFSAERLKGVDSTLKIQPAELGDSAMYLCASSSRGYTGELFFGEGSRLTVL.

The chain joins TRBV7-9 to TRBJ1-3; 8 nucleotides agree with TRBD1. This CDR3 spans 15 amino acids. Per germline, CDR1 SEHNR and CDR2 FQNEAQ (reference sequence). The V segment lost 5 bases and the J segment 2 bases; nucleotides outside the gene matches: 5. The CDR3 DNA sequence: TGTGCCAGCAGCGTTCGACAGGGGACTGGAAACACCATATATTTT. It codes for CASSVRQGTGNTIYF.

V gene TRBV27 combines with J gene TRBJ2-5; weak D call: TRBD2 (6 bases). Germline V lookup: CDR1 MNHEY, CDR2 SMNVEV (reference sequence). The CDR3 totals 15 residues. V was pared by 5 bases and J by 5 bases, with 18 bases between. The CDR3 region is CASSTRGISPETQYF. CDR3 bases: TGTGCCAGCAGTACCCGGGGGATATCCCCGGAGACCCAGTACTTC.